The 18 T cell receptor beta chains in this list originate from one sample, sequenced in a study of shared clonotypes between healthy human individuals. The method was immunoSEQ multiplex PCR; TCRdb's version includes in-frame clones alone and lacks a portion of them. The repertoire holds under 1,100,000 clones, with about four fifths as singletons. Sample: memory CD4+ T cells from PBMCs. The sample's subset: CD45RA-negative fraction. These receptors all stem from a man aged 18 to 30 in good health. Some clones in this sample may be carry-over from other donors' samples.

The CDR3 reads CAWTRSGEQFF. CDR3 DNA sequence: TGTGCCTGGACGCGCTCTGGTGAGCAGTTCTTC. The chain has TRBV30 and TRBJ2-1; D remains unclear. In germline, CDR1 is GTSNPN, CDR2 SVGIG (reference sequence). CDR3 length equals 11 residues. The V end lost 4 bases, the J end lost 9 bases, and 10 bases lay between the germline ends. The full variable domain, its missing parts supplied by reference TRBV30 and TRBJ2-1, is SQTIHQWPATLVQPVGSPLSLECTVEGTSNPNLYWYRQAAGRGLQLLFYSVGIGQISSEVPQNLSASRPQDRQFILSSKKLLLSDSGFYLCAWTRSGEQFFGPGTRLTVL.

CDR3 sequence: CASSPSGRGSTGELFF. The CDR3 coding sequence is TGTGCCAGCAGCCCTAGCGGGAGGGGATCGACCGGGGAGCTGTTTTTT. The chain joins TRBV7-9 to TRBJ2-2, with 12 bases identical to TRBD2. V lost 5 bases and J lost 5; bases outside the gene matches: 6. CDR1 is SEHNR, CDR2 FQNEAQ, per germline (reference sequence). The CDR3 contains 16 residues.

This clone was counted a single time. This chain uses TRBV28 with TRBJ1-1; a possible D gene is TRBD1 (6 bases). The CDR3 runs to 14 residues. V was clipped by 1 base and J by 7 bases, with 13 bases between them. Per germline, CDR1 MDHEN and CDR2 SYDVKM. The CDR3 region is CASSLSRGRYEAFF. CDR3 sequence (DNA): TGTGCCAGCAGTTTATCCAGGGGCCGATATGAAGCTTTCTTT. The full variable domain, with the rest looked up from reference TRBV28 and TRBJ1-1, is DVKVTQSSRYLVKRTGEKVFLECVQDMDHENMFWYRQDPGLGLRLIYFSYDVKMKEKGDIPEGYSVSREKKERFSLILESASTNQTSMYLCASSLSRGRYEAFFGQGTRLTVV.

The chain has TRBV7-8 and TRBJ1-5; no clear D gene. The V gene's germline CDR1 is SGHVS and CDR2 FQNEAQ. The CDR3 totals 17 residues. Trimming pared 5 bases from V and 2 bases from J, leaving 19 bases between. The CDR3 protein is CASSRNPRAMGNQPQHF. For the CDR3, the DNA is TGTGCCAGCAGCCGAAACCCCCGGGCTATGGGCAATCAGCCCCAGCATTTT.

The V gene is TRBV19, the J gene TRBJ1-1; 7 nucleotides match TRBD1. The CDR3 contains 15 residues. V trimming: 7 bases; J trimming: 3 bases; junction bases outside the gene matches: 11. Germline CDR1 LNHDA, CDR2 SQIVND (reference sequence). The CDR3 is CASTPSRDSHTEAFF. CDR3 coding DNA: TGTGCCAGTACACCATCCCGGGACAGCCACACTGAAGCTTTCTTT. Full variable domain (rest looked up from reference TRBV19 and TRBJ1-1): DGGITQSPKYLFRKEGQNVTLSCEQNLNHDAMYWYRQDPGQGLRLIYYSQIVNDFQKGDIAEGYSVSREKKESFPLTVTSAQKNPTAFYLCASTPSRDSHTEAFFGQGTRLTVV.

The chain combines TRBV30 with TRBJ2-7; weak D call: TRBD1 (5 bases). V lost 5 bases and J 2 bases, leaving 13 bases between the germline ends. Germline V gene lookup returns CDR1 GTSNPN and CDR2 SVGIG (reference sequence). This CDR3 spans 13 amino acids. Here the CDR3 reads CAWGLKGTYEQYF. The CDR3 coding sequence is TGTGCCTGGGGCCTGAAGGGGACCTACGAGCAGTACTTC.

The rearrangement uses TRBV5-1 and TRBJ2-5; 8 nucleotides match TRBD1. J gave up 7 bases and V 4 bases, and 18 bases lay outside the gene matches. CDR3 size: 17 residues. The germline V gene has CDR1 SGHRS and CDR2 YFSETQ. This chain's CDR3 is CASSPGLGTGVMGTQYF. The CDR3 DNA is TGCGCCAGCAGCCCGGGCCTCGGGACAGGCGTCATGGGGACCCAGTACTTC.

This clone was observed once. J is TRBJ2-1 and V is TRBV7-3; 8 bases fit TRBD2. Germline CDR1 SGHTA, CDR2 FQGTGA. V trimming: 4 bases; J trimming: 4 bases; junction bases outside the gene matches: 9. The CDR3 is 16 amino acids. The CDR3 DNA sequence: TGTGCCAGCAGCTCAAGCGGGAGCGGCGGTTACAATGAGCAGTTCTTC. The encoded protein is CASSSSGSGGYNEQFF.

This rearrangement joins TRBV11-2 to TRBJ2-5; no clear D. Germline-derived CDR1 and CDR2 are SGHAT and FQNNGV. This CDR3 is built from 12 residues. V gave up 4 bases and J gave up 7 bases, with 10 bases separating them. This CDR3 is CASSSLGWTQYF. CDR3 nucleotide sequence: TGTGCCAGCAGCTCCTTGGGGTGGACCCAGTACTTC.

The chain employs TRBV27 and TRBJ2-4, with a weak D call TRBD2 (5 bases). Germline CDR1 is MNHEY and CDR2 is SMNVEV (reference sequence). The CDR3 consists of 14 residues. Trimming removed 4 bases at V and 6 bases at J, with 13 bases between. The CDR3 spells CASSSVTGRNIQYF. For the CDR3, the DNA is TGTGCCAGCAGTTCGGTAACGGGGAGAAACATTCAGTACTTC.

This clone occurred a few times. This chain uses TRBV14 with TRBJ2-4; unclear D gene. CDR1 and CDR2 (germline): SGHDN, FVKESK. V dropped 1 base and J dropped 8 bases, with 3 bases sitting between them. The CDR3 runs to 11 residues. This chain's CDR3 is CASSQGYIQYF. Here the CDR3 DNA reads TGTGCCAGCAGCCAAGGCTACATTCAGTACTTC.

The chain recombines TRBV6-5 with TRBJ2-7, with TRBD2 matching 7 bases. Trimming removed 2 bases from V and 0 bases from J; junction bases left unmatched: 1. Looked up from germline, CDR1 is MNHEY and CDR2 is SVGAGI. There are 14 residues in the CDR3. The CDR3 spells CASSYPGGSYEQYF. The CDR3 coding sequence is TGTGCCAGCAGTTACCCGGGGGGCTCCTACGAGCAGTACTTC.

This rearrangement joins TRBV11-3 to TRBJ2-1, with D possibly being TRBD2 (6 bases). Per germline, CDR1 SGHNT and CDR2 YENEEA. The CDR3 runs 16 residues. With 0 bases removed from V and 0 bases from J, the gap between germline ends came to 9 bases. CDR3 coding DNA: TGTGCCAGCAGCTTAGACGGGGGAAGCTCCTACAATGAGCAGTTCTTC. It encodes CASSLDGGSSYNEQFF.

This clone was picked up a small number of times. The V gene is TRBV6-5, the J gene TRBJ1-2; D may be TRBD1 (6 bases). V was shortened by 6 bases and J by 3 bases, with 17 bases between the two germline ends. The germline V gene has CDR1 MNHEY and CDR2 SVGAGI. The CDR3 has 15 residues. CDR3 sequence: CASSAEAGAYYGYTF. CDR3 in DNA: TGTGCCAGCAGCGCCGAGGCAGGGGCTTACTATGGCTACACCTTC.

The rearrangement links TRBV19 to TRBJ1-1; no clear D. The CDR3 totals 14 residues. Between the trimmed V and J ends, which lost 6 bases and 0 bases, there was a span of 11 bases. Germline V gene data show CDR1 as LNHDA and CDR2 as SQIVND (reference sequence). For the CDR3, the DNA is TGTGCCAGTAGACAGACATCTTTGAACACTGAAGCTTTCTTT. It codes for CASRQTSLNTEAFF.

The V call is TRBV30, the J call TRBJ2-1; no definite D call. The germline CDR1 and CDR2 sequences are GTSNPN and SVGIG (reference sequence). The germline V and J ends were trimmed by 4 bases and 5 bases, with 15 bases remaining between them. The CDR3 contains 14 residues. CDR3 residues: CAWKAPPGHNEQFF. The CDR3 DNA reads TGTGCCTGGAAGGCTCCTCCGGGCCACAATGAGCAGTTCTTC.

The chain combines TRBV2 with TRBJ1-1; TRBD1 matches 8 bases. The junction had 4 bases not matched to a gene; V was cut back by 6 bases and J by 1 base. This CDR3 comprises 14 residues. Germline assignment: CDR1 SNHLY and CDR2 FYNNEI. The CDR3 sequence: CASRRDRGNTEAFF. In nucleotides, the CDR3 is TGTGCCAGCAGGAGAGACAGGGGGAACACTGAAGCTTTCTTT.

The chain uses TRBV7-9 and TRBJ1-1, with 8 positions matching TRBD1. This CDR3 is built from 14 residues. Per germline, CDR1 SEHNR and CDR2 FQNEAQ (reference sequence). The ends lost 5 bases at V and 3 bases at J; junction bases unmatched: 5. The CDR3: CASSHQGADTEAFF. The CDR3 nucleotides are TGTGCCAGCAGCCACCAGGGGGCGGACACTGAAGCTTTCTTT.